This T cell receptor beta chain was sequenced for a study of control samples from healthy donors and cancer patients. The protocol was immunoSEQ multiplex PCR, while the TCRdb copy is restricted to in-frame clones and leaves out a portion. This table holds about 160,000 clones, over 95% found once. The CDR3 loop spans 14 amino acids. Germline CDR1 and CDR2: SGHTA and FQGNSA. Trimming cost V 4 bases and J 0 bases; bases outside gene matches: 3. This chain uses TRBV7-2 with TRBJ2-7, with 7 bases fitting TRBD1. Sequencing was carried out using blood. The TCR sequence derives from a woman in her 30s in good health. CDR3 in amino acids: CASSYRTGSYEQYF. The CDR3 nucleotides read TGTGCCAGCAGCTACCGGACAGGCTCCTACGAGCAGTACTTC.